This passage covers 10 T cell receptor beta chains from one sample sequenced in a study of shared clonotypes between healthy human individuals. Sequenced by immunoSEQ multiplex PCR; TCRdb stores in-frame clones only, minus some. In the table there are about 1.5 million clones, over 95% of which are singletons. The specimen was naive CD4+ T cells sorted from blood. The subset denotes: CD45RA+ positively selected. These receptors originate from a man aged 25 to 40 in good health.

This chain joins TRBV19 and TRBJ1-4; D unclear. V lost 7 bases and J 7 bases, leaving 16 bases between the germline ends. The CDR3 loop spans 14 amino acids. The germline CDR1 and CDR2 sequences are LNHDA and SQIVND (reference sequence). The CDR3 DNA reads TGTGCCAGTATGAGTCGGACCTACTTTGAAAAACTGTTTTTT. It yields the protein CASMSRTYFEKLFF.

This chain uses TRBV7-9 with TRBJ1-1, with D perhaps matching TRBD1 (6 bases). Germline values: CDR1 SEHNR, CDR2 FQNEAQ (reference sequence). The V end was cut by 5 bases, the J end by 11 bases, with 18 bases between. The CDR3 extends over 13 amino acids. The CDR3 loop reads CASSLRQAVYAFF. The CDR3 nucleotides are TGTGCCAGCAGCCTAAGACAGGCGGTTTACGCTTTCTTT.

V is TRBV28 and J is TRBJ2-7; D is possibly TRBD2 (5 bases). The CDR3 length is 13 residues. The V gene lost 3 bases and the J gene lost 4 bases, with 10 bases spanning the gap. The germline gives CDR1 MDHEN, CDR2 SYDVKM. This CDR3 reads CASSFRRGYEQYF. The CDR3 DNA reads as TGTGCCAGCAGTTTCCGCCGGGGTTACGAGCAGTACTTC. The full variable domain, its missing parts supplied by reference TRBV28 and TRBJ2-7, is DVKVTQSSRYLVKRTGEKVFLECVQDMDHENMFWYRQDPGLGLRLIYFSYDVKMKEKGDIPEGYSVSREKKERFSLILESASTNQTSMYLCASSFRRGYEQYFGPGTRLTVT.

The V gene is TRBV5-1, the J gene TRBJ2-3; no reliable D call. Germline V CDR1 and CDR2: SGHRS, YFSETQ. This CDR3 comprises 15 residues. V lost 2 bases to trimming and J lost 0 bases, with 10 bases between them. The DNA of the CDR3 is TGCGCCAGCAGCTTAGAATCGGTTAGCACAGATACGCAGTATTTT. It codes for CASSLESVSTDTQYF.

The gene calls are TRBV7-6 and TRBJ2-5; D is uncertain. With 2 bases removed from V and 7 bases from J, the gap between germline ends came to 11 bases. The germline V gene has CDR1 SGHVS and CDR2 FNYEAQ. This CDR3 comprises 13 residues. In DNA form, the CDR3 reads TGTGCCAGCAGCTTACCCCGTGATGGGACCCAGTACTTC. Protein product: CASSLPRDGTQYF.

The chain joins TRBV29-1 to TRBJ1-1; possibly TRBD1 for D (5 bases). This CDR3 is built from 15 residues. V was pared by 4 bases and J by 0 bases, with 15 bases between. Germline V lookup: CDR1 SQVTM, CDR2 ANQGSEA. The CDR3 bases are TGCAGCGTTGCGGGGGTTCCTACCATGAACACTGAAGCTTTCTTT. Its protein product is CSVAGVPTMNTEAFF.

The chain joins TRBV28 to TRBJ1-5; tentative D call: TRBD1 (6 bases). Germline V gene lookup returns CDR1 MDHEN and CDR2 SYDVKM. The length of the CDR3 is 14 residues. Trimming took 8 bases from V and 2 from J, leaving 13 bases between them. CDR3 nucleotide sequence: TGTGCCAGCCTCTATAGGGGGGGCAATCAGCCCCAGCATTTT. Translating it yields CASLYRGGNQPQHF.

The chain recombines TRBV5-6 with TRBJ2-4; D is possibly TRBD2 (8 bases). This CDR3 contains 18 residues. Germline CDR1 SGHDT, CDR2 YYEEEE. V dropped 0 bases and J dropped 4 bases, with 20 bases sitting between them. CDR3 residues: CASSLGGILAGQKNIQYF. CDR3 DNA sequence: TGTGCCAGCAGCTTGGGCGGGATTTTAGCGGGACAGAAAAACATTCAGTACTTC.

The genes are TRBV28 and TRBJ2-7, with 7 positions matching TRBD1. The CDR3 spans 13 residues. Per the germline V gene, CDR1 is MDHEN and CDR2 is SYDVKM. Trimming cost V 7 bases and J 2 bases; bases outside gene matches: 5. CDR3 sequence (DNA): TGTGCCAGCACCCGGGACAGAACCTACGAGCAGTACTTC. Translation: CASTRDRTYEQYF.

This rearrangement joins TRBV2 to TRBJ2-1; possibly TRBD2 for D (6 bases). The V and J ends lost 6 bases and 4 bases respectively, with 10 bases between them. The length of the CDR3 is 13 residues. Looked up from germline, CDR1 is SNHLY and CDR2 is FYNNEI. The CDR3, as DNA: TGTGCCAGCAGGGGGGGTCTGTACAATGAGCAGTTCTTC. It is translated as CASRGGLYNEQFF.